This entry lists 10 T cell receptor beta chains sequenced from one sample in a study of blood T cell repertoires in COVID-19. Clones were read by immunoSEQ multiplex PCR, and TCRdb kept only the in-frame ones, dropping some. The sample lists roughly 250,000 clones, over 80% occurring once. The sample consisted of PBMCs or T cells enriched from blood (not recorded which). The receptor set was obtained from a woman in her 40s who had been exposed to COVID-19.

Written as DNA, the CDR3 is TGTGCCAGCAGCCACCTCCGGGGGACCCCAAGCACAGATACGCAGTATTTT. This sequence encodes CASSHLRGTPSTDTQYF. The rearrangement links TRBV14 to TRBJ2-3; D is perhaps TRBD2 (6 bases). This CDR3 comprises 17 residues. Per the germline V gene, CDR1 is SGHDN and CDR2 is FVKESK. Trimming took off 3 bases at V and 0 bases at J, with 16 bases between the two ends.

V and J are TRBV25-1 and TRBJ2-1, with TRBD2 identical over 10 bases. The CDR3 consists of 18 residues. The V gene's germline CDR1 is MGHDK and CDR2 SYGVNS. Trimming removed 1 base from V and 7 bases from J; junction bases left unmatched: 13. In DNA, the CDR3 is TGTGCCAGCAGTGAATCCCTCAGACTAGCGGGTAGGGAAAATGAGCAGTTCTTC. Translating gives CASSESLRLAGRENEQFF.

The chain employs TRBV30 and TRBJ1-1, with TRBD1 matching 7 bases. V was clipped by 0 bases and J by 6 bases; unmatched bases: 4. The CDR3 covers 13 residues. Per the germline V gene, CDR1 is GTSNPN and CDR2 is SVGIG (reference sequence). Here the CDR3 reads CAWSVRGRPEAFF. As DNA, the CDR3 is TGTGCCTGGAGTGTTAGGGGGCGACCTGAAGCTTTCTTT.

The CDR3 sequence: CASSIYSSTGFYGYTF. The CDR3 DNA is TGTGCCAGTAGTATTTACAGCTCAACGGGATTCTATGGCTACACCTTC. V usage is TRBV19 and J usage is TRBJ1-2, with D uncertain. The CDR3 runs to 16 residues. Trimming left V 3 bases short and J 4 bases short, with 18 bases between. Per the germline V gene, CDR1 is LNHDA and CDR2 is SQIVND (reference sequence).

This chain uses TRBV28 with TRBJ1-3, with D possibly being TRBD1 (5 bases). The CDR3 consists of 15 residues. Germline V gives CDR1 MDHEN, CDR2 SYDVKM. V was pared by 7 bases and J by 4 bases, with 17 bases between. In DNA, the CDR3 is TGTGCCAGCAAGGGGATCGGTCTGTCCGGAAACACCATATATTTT. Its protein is CASKGIGLSGNTIYF.

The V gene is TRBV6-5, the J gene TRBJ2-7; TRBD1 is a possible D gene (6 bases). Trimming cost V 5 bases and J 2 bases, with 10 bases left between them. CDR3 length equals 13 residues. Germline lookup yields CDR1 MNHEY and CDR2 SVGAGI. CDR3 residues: CASSPDRTYEQYF. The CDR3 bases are TGTGCCAGCAGTCCGGACAGAACCTACGAGCAGTACTTC.

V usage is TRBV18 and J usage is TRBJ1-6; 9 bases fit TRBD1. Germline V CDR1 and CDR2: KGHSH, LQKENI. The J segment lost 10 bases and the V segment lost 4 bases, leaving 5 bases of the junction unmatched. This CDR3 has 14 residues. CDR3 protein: CASSLQGARSPLHF. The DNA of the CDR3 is TGTGCCAGCTCACTACAGGGGGCTCGATCACCCCTCCACTTT.

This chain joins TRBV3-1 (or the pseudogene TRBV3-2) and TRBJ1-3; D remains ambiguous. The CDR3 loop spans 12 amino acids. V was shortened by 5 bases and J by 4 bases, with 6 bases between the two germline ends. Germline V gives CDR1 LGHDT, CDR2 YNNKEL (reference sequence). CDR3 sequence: CASSYVGNTIYF. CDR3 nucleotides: TGTGCCAGCAGCTATGTCGGAAACACCATATATTTT.

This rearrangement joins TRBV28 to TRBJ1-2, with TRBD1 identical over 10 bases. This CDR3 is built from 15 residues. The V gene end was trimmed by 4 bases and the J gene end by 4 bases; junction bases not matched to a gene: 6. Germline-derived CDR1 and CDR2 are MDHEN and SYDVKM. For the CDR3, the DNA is TGTGCCAGCAGTTCGTTGGACAGGGGGATCTATGGCTACACCTTC. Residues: CASSSLDRGIYGYTF.

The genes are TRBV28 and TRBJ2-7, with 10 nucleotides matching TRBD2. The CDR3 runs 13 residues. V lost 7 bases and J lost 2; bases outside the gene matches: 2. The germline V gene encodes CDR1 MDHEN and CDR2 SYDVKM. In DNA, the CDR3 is TGTGCCAGCAATAGCGGGAGGACCTACGAGCAGTACGTC. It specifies CASNSGRTYEQYV.